This T cell receptor beta chain was recorded in a study of persistence of HIV-infected CD4 T cells. General study findings and limits: Antigen-responding cells were enriched for degenerate expanded CDR3beta sequences. TCR oligoclonality correlated with proviral oligoclonality in the same sorted populations.

A word on this clone: Its cognate antigen is unknown.

The CDR3 is 18 residues long. Trimming removed 3 bases from V and 0 bases from J, with 14 bases in between. Germline V gene data show CDR1 as KGHDR and CDR2 as SFDVKD. Lysates of CMV-infected fibroblasts at around 9.9 ug/mL stimulated these cells. CD40L-negative CD69-negative CD45RO-high memory CD4+ T cells were sorted as populations depleted of antigen-responding cells. Anti-CD28/CD49d costimulation, CD40-blocking antibody and enfuvirtide were given to CD8-depleted PBMCs for about 18 hours. The immunoSEQ assay was version 4, run in survey mode. Each sample used up to roughly 1 ug genomic DNA diluted to approximately 9.2 ng/uL. Generated by immunoSEQ multiplex PCR, the TCRdb table keeps only in-frame clones and is missing some. The profile covers about 33,000 clones, with about 81% appearing a single time and approximately 6.5% taken by the ten largest.

The material sequenced was CD4+ T cells sorted from PBMCs after approximately 20-hour stimulation, taken from a patient who received antiretroviral therapy. The chain joins TRBV24-1 to TRBJ2-6; D is ambiguous. This clonotype was sampled from an adult woman with HIV who was CMV-seropositive. This CDR3 reads CATSDPSRPSSGANVLTF. The CDR3 bases are TGTGCCACCAGTGATCCCTCACGACCGAGCTCTGGGGCCAACGTCCTGACTTTC.